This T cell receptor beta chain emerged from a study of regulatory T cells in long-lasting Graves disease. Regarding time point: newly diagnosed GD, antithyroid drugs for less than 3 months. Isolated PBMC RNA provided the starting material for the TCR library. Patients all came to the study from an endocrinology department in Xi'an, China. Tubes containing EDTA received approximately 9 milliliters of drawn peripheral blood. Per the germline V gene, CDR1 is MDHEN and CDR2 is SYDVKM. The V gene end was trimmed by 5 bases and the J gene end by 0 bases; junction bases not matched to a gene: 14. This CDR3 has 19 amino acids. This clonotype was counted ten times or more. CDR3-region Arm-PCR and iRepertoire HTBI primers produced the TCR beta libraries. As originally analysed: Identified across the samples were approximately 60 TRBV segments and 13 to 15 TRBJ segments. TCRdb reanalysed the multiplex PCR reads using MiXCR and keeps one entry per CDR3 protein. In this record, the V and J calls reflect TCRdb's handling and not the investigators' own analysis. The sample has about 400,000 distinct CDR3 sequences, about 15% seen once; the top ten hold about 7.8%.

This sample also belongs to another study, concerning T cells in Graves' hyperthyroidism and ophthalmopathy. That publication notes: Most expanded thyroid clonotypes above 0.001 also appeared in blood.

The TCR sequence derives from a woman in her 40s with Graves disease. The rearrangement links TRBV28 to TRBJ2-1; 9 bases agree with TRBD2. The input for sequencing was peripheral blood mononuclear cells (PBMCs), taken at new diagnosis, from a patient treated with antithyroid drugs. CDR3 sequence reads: CASSPRTGTSGHSYNEQFF. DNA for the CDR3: TGTGCCAGCAGTCCGAGGACAGGCACTAGCGGGCACTCCTACAATGAGCAGTTCTTC.